The following is a T cell receptor beta chain sequence with its context. The CDR3 runs 15 residues. The V gene end was trimmed by 1 base and the J gene end by 5 bases; junction bases not matched to a gene: 5. Germline V gene sequence: CDR1 SGHRS, CDR2 YFSETQ. The record originates from a study of cytomegalovirus exposure and HLA in healthy donors. Profiled with immunoSEQ multiplex PCR; TCRdb holds only in-frame clones, not every one. Altogether 150,000 or so clones are present, about 82% being singletons, with the ten largest covering 2% to 2.5%. This receptor was identified in a man aged 30 to 39 in good health and CMV-seropositive. Material for sequencing was PBMCs. The chain combines TRBV5-1 with TRBJ2-1, with 8 positions matching TRBD1. DNA of the CDR3: TGCGCCAGCAGCTTGTATCAGGGGGCAAACAATGAGCAGTTCTTC. Translating it yields CASSLYQGANNEQFF.